The rows below give T cell receptor beta chains drawn from one sample of a study of blood T cell repertoires in COVID-19. The repertoire was sequenced with immunoSEQ multiplex PCR; TCRdb's copy has only in-frame clones and lacks some. The sample comprises about 140,000 clones, roughly 85% of which are singletons, and around 2.9% rests with the top ten. The source material was peripheral blood. The receptor source for this set is a man aged 50-59 years with acute or convalescent COVID-19. The conserved cysteine and the conserved F or W are not part of the CDR3 here. The order of the fields is J gene, V gene, CDR3 protein.

j_call: TRBJ1-2; v_call: TRBV24-1; cdr3_aa: ATSDSPVNYGYT
j_call: TRBJ1-5; v_call: TRBV6-1; cdr3_aa: ASSEVGNRDTISRGNQPQH
j_call: TRBJ1-6; v_call: TRBV13; cdr3_aa: ASSLVGQGHSPLH
j_call: TRBJ2-2; v_call: TRBV5-4; cdr3_aa: ASSFGVSPNTGELF
j_call: TRBJ1-1; v_call: TRBV6-1; cdr3_aa: ASSDEGGTGSTEAF
j_call: TRBJ1-6; v_call: TRBV6-5; cdr3_aa: ASSYSRTNSDMPLH
j_call: TRBJ1-1; v_call: TRBV28; cdr3_aa: ASGYLGAFMNTEAF
j_call: TRBJ1-5; v_call: TRBV28; cdr3_aa: ASSLLTGGLYSNQPQH
j_call: TRBJ2-1; v_call: TRBV3-1/TRBV3-2; cdr3_aa: ASSLLLAGGAEQF
j_call: TRBJ2-7; v_call: TRBV6-5; cdr3_aa: ASATSGVTSEQY
j_call: TRBJ2-3; v_call: TRBV6-2/TRBV6-3; cdr3_aa: ASSYYGLAGATTDTQY
j_call: TRBJ1-2; v_call: TRBV27; cdr3_aa: ASRAGLGYGYT
j_call: TRBJ1-6; v_call: TRBV30; cdr3_aa: AWGREYNSPLH
j_call: TRBJ2-3; v_call: TRBV9; cdr3_aa: ASSPTGTSGRDTQY
j_call: TRBJ2-2; v_call: TRBV2; cdr3_aa: ASSPRGSTGELF
j_call: TRBJ1-2; v_call: TRBV2; cdr3_aa: ASSELEGIYGYT
j_call: TRBJ1-2; v_call: TRBV7-8; cdr3_aa: ASGTGTASIYGYT
j_call: TRBJ1-6; v_call: TRBV3-1/TRBV3-2; cdr3_aa: ASSQAASAGGPASPLH
j_call: TRBJ2-5; v_call: TRBV6-1; cdr3_aa: ASSETQGFMETQY
j_call: TRBJ1-6; v_call: TRBV11-2; cdr3_aa: ASSRTGGNSPLH
j_call: TRBJ2-4; v_call: TRBV21-1; cdr3_aa: ASSPLGTGGVPAKNIQY
j_call: TRBJ1-1; v_call: TRBV5-4; cdr3_aa: ASSVQGGDTEAF
j_call: TRBJ2-3; v_call: TRBV5-1; cdr3_aa: ASNQQLSGNTDTQY
j_call: TRBJ2-3; v_call: TRBV7-9; cdr3_aa: ASSLERGVTDTQY
j_call: TRBJ2-2; v_call: TRBV6-5; cdr3_aa: ASTEGTGNTGELF
j_call: TRBJ1-1; v_call: TRBV4-1; cdr3_aa: ASSLGTGGNTEAF
j_call: TRBJ2-7; v_call: TRBV14; cdr3_aa: ASSPGGGSSYEQY
j_call: TRBJ2-7; v_call: TRBV18; cdr3_aa: ASSPPSRGEYEQY
j_call: TRBJ2-7; v_call: TRBV30; cdr3_aa: AWKLAGVFSEQY
j_call: TRBJ2-4; v_call: TRBV6-1; cdr3_aa: ASSVAGGAIQY
j_call: TRBJ1-2; v_call: TRBV7-9; cdr3_aa: ASSSPAREGGYGYT
j_call: TRBJ2-7; v_call: TRBV28; cdr3_aa: ASSDRGREQY
j_call: TRBJ1-1; v_call: TRBV14; cdr3_aa: ASSQVRAGHTEAF
j_call: TRBJ1-6; v_call: TRBV5-6; cdr3_aa: ASSLGTGVSPLH
j_call: TRBJ1-2; v_call: TRBV29-1; cdr3_aa: TCHDSRGYT
j_call: TRBJ2-7; v_call: TRBV2; cdr3_aa: ASSEGAVALYEQY
j_call: TRBJ2-5; v_call: TRBV7-8; cdr3_aa: ASSLLIPGLAGVGKETQY
j_call: TRBJ2-1; v_call: TRBV7-9; cdr3_aa: ASSLEYFGTSGTYNEQF
j_call: TRBJ2-5; v_call: TRBV4-1; cdr3_aa: ASSPSGEETQY
j_call: TRBJ1-2; v_call: TRBV6-1; cdr3_aa: ASSEGGDRHYGYT
j_call: TRBJ2-3; v_call: TRBV6-2/TRBV6-3; cdr3_aa: ASSYPGLADTQY
j_call: TRBJ1-2; v_call: TRBV19; cdr3_aa: ASSILGQGEHGYT
j_call: TRBJ1-6; v_call: TRBV30; cdr3_aa: AWSLGQGVNSPLH